This TCR beta chain originates from a study of beta chain features in type 1 diabetes (dated by TCRdb to 2017 to 2018). With respect to the entire study: Mean age, gender distribution, total cell number and subset yield did not differ between patients and healthy donors. The study compared the TCRB repertoires of sorted circulating CD4+ T cell subsets in recently diagnosed type 1 diabetes patients with those in matched healthy donors. A total of approximately 100,000,000 sorted cells were examined across all samples, and the number of cells per subset was strongly correlated with RNA yield. Regulatory and stem cell-like memory subsets were obtained from only 8 patients and about eight healthy donors, while naive and central memory subsets were obtained from all 30 or so donors.

Here is what the overall study found, with its caveats: Patients with type 1 diabetes made fewer insertions and deleted more nucleotides at VDJ recombination sites, implying thymic rearrangement abnormalities. PCR may preferentially amplify shorter templates, but because patient and control samples were amplified and corrected together, any resulting skew would affect both groups equally. Naive, central memory and regulatory TCRB repertoires appeared to be more alike among patients than among healthy donors. Only small numbers of individuals were included in the HLA sub-analyses, which left unresolved whether HLA type had any influence on TCRB rearrangement. Sequencing cDNA rather than genomic DNA could over-represent highly expressing activated cells, although activation and CD3 levels did not differ between groups. Type 1 diabetes patients showed a moderate but significant shortening of TCRB CDR3 length in all four CD4+ subsets.

Each donor gave one peripheral blood draw, approximately 120 mL on average, collected into heparinised tubes. A BD FACSAria II and a panel including CD45RO, CCR7, CD25, CD127, CD95 and CD27 were used to sort naive, central memory, regulatory and stem cell-like memory CD4+ T cells. All sorted populations exceeded 98% purity. PBMCs were separated immediately by Lymphoprep density gradient centrifugation and were stained directly, without being cultured. So that batch effects would be minimized, each experiment stained and sorted samples in pairs, pairing one healthy donor with one patient. The entire amount of isolated RNA was reverse transcribed using the High Capacity cDNA Reverse Transcription Kit, so the sequenced TCRB transcripts were expressed ones. Deep immunoSEQ sequencing was applied to naive, central memory and regulatory T cell samples, giving an average of about 3.7 million total reads per sample. Sorted cells were lysed in RLT buffer and RNA was extracted with DNase-treated RNeasy Micro or Mini kits, depending on cell number. To prevent cross-contamination, each cell subset was processed individually, whereas patient and healthy donor samples were processed jointly. The immunoSEQ multiplex PCR was used to amplify TCRB sequences from cDNA, yielding 87-bp fragments that span the CDR3 region. The amplicons were sequenced using the Illumina HiSeq platform. Concerning the study's data processing: PCR bias was computationally corrected using synthetic template baselines, reads within Hamming distance 2 were collapsed, and singletons that could not be merged were discarded. Reads were aligned against IMGT to assign V, D and J genes, CDR3 length and insertions or deletions at six rearrangement sites. Clonotype counts were normalized to sorted cell number within each subset before computing true diversity and Gini coefficients with the tcR R package. The overlap coefficient, calculated on TCRB nucleotide sequences, was used to quantify repertoire sharing. Out-of-frame TCRB sequences from naive cells were analyzed as a proxy for the pre-selection repertoire. Drawn from immuneACCESS, this table holds only the in-frame rearrangements with V and J called that TCRdb kept. Clones are partly lost; checked studies trace under half to an unresolved V gene and leave the rest unexplained. V, J and clone size derive from that table, while D and trimming were established from the DNA sequence. The sample table lists approximately 240,000 clones, roughly 17% of them with a count of one. The ten largest clones capture about 0.092% of the sample.

The CDR3 covers 13 residues, taking in both the cysteine and the phenylalanine. Only the CDR3 DNA is retained, 39 bases long and in frame from the first base. The germline V gene specifies LGHNA as CDR1 and YNFKEQ as CDR2. V drops 4 bases and J drops 0 bases, leaving 6 bases in between. Of note for this clone: Its antigen is not yet known. Per-base quality was not reported, and no clone a single base away is much larger than it.

This receptor was taken from a man aged 25 to 45 with type 1 diabetes. The sequencing sample was made of naive CD4+ T cells from blood. The cell subset or site label, as the study defines it: true naive CD4+ T cells. The chain couples TRBV4-2 to TRBJ1-1; no confident D gene assignment can be made. The bases read TGTGCCAGCAGCCTTGGATTGAACACTGAAGCTTTCTTT. Its amino acids are CASSLGLNTEAFF.